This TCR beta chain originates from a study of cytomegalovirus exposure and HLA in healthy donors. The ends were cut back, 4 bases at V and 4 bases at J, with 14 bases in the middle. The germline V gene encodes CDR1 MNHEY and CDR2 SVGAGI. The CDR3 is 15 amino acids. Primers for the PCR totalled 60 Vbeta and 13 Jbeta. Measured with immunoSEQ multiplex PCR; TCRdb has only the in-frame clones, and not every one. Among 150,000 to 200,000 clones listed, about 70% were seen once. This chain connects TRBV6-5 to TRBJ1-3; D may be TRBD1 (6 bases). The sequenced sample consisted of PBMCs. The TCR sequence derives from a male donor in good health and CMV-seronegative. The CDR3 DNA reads TGTGCCAGCAGTTGGGGGCGAACCTCAGGAAACACCATATATTTT. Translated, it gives CASSWGRTSGNTIYF.